The rows below give T cell receptor beta chains drawn from one sample of a study of T cell responses to AZD1222 COVID-19 vaccine. Libraries were prepared by immunoSEQ multiplex PCR; TCRdb keeps only in-frame clonotypes and omits some of them. The sample includes about 180,000 clones, about 91% of them seen just once. Sequencing was performed on peripheral blood, taken 28 days after the second AZD1222 dose. All receptors derive from an adult who received the AZD1222 COVID-19 vaccine. Each CDR3 is given with its conserved first and last residue. D genes are given only for firm matches. Size is stated for part of the rows, as once, few or many counts, or as a class when the clone is expanded.

V,J,size,D,DNA,CDR3
TRBV5-1,TRBJ1-1,once,.,TGCGCCAGCAGCTCCGCAGGGAACACTGAAGCTTTCTTT,CASSSAGNTEAFF
TRBV6-5,TRBJ1-2,.,.,TGTGCCAGCAGAATCCCGGCAGGGTTCGGCTACACCTTC,CASRIPAGFGYTF
TRBV5-1,TRBJ1-2,.,.,TGCGCCAGCAGCTTGGGGACCAATAACTATGGCTACACCTTC,CASSLGTNNYGYTF
TRBV7-9,TRBJ2-3,.,.,TGTGCCAGCAGCCCCGAAACAGATACGCAGTATTTT,CASSPETDTQYF
TRBV5-1,TRBJ2-3,.,.,TGCGCCAGCAGCGCCAGCACAGATACGCAGTATTTT,CASSASTDTQYF
TRBV5-1,TRBJ1-1,few,.,TGCGCCAGCAGCTCAACGACGGCGAACACTGAAGCTTTCTTT,CASSSTTANTEAFF
TRBV4-2,TRBJ2-1,.,TRBD2,TGTGCCAGCAGCCCCGCTGGGACTAGCTCCTACAATGAGCAGTTCTTC,CASSPAGTSSYNEQFF
TRBV2,TRBJ2-1,.,.,TGTGCCATCGGGGGCCTTAGGACGTACAATGAGCAGTTCTTC,CAIGGLRTYNEQFF
TRBV5-1,TRBJ2-7,.,TRBD1,TGCGCCAGCAGCTCCCCCGACAGGGGCTACGAGCAGTACTTC,CASSSPDRGYEQYF
TRBV12-3/TRBV12-4,TRBJ2-7,.,.,TGTGCCAGCAGTCGGCCCCTCTCCTACGAGCAGTACTTC,CASSRPLSYEQYF
TRBV27,TRBJ2-7,few,.,TGTGCCAGCAGTTTAGCGGCCGCCTACGAGCAGTACTTC,CASSLAAAYEQYF
TRBV21-1,TRBJ2-1,.,.,TGTGCCAGCCCCTTGGCCTACAATGAGCAGTTCTTC,CASPLAYNEQFF
TRBV5-4,TRBJ2-7,.,.,TGTGCCAGCAGCTTAAGCGCGGGGACCTCCTACGAGCAGTACTTC,CASSLSAGTSYEQYF
TRBV2,TRBJ2-1,.,TRBD1,TGTGCCAGCAGGGCGGGACAGGGGCTGAACAATGAGCAGTTCTTC,CASRAGQGLNNEQFF
TRBV27,TRBJ1-6,.,.,TGTGCCAGCAGTTTACCGGGAGGCTCCCTCCACTTT,CASSLPGGSLHF
TRBV18,TRBJ1-1,.,.,TGTGCCAGCTCACCACCGTTCGGGGGGGGGCCTGAAGCTTTCTTT,CASSPPFGGGPEAFF
TRBV19,TRBJ2-7,once,TRBD1,TGTGCCAGTAGTAGGGACAGGGAGGGCTACGAGCAGTACTTC,CASSRDREGYEQYF
TRBV7-2,TRBJ1-4,.,.,TGTGCCAGCAGCTCCCAGAAAGAACTCCATGAAAAACTGTTTTTT,CASSSQKELHEKLFF
TRBV10-3,TRBJ1-5,once,.,TGTGCCATCAGTGATGGGGGACTCAGCAATCAGCCCCAGCATTTT,CAISDGGLSNQPQHF
TRBV4-3,TRBJ1-6,once,.,TGCGCCAGCAGCCAAGATGGTCCCGGCCGGAATTCACCCCTCCACTTT,CASSQDGPGRNSPLHF
TRBV15,TRBJ2-3,.,.,TGTGCCACCGAGAGGGGAGATACGCAGTATTTT,CATERGDTQYF
TRBV5-4,TRBJ1-2,.,TRBD1,TGTGCCAGCAGCTTGGGACAGGGGGCGTTCTATGGCTACACCTTC,CASSLGQGAFYGYTF
TRBV6-1,TRBJ2-4,.,TRBD1,TGTGCCAGCAGTGAAAACCTTGGTAGGGGGCGCGAGACCTTC,CASSENLGRGRETF
TRBV11-2,TRBJ2-7,.,.,TGTGCCAGCAGCCGAACCCAAAGCTCCTACGAGCAGTACTTC,CASSRTQSSYEQYF
TRBV10-2,TRBJ1-2,.,TRBD1,TGCGCCACCAGCCCGACAGGGGCAGGATGGTATGGCTACACCTTC,CATSPTGAGWYGYTF
TRBV7-2,TRBJ1-5,.,.,TGTGCCAGCAGCTTAGCGGTATTGGGTCAGCCCCAGCATTTT,CASSLAVLGQPQHF
TRBV12-3/TRBV12-4,TRBJ1-2,once,.,TGTGCCAGCAGTCGACCGTCTTCAGATGGCTACACCTTC,CASSRPSSDGYTF
TRBV19,TRBJ2-3,.,.,TGTGCCAGTAGTACCGCGGGAACCCTAGATACGCAGTATTTT,CASSTAGTLDTQYF
TRBV19,TRBJ1-4,.,.,TGTGCCAGTAGTATGAGGCAGAATAATGAAAAACTGTTTTTT,CASSMRQNNEKLFF
TRBV5-1,TRBJ2-1,.,TRBD1,TGCGCCAGCAGCATGAGCCGGGACAGCTCCTACAATGAGCAGTTCTTC,CASSMSRDSSYNEQFF
TRBV7-2,TRBJ2-5,once,.,TGTGCCAGCAGCACGAGGACAGCCCCAGAGACCCAGTACTTC,CASSTRTAPETQYF
TRBV19,TRBJ2-1,.,.,TGTGCCAGTAGTAAGGTAGCGAGAAACTACAATGAGCAGTTCTTC,CASSKVARNYNEQFF